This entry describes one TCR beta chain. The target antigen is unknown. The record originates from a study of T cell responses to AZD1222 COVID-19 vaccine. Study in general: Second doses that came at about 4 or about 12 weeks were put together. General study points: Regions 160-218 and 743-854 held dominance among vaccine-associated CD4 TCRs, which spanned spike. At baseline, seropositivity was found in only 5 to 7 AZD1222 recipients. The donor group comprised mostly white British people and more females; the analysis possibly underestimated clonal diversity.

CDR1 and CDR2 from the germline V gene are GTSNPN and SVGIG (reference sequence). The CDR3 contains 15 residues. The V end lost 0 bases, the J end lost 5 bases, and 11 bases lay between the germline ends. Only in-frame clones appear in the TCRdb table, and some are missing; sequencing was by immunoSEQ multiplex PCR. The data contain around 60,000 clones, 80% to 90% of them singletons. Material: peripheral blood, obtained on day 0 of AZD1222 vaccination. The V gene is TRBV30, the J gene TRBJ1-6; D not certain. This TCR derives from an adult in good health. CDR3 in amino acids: CAWSVTGVNNSPLHF. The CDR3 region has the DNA TGTGCCTGGAGTGTAACGGGAGTGAATAATTCACCCCTCCACTTT. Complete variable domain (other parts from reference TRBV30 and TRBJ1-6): SQTIHQWPATLVQPVGSPLSLECTVEGTSNPNLYWYRQAAGRGLQLLFYSVGIGQISSEVPQNLSASRPQDRQFILSSKKLLLSDSGFYLCAWSVTGVNNSPLHFGNGTRLTVT.